These 25 T cell receptor beta chains came from one sample sequenced in a study of T cell changes during pregnancy in multiple sclerosis. Some clones are missing from TCRdb's copy, which holds only in-frame ones; the method was immunoSEQ multiplex PCR. The table includes tens of thousands of clones, roughly 90% detected once. Sequences were derived from CD4+ T cells from peripheral blood mononuclear cells, sampled in the first trimester of pregnancy. The origin of the receptors is a female donor with multiple sclerosis, enrolled in a pregnancy study.

This clone was found once. The chain carries TRBV28 and TRBJ2-2; TRBD2 agrees at 8 bases. CDR1 MDHEN and CDR2 SYDVKM come from the germline V gene. There are 16 residues in the CDR3. V dropped 6 bases and J dropped 4; count of bases not matched to a gene: 10. CDR3 amino acids: CASSTTILAATGELFF. The CDR3 DNA sequence: TGTGCCAGCAGCACCACCATACTAGCGGCCACCGGGGAGCTGTTTTTT.

This chain connects TRBV7-9 to TRBJ2-3; 7 bases align to TRBD1. Germline V gives CDR1 SEHNR, CDR2 FQNEAQ (reference sequence). Losses at the gene ends were 1 base for V and 1 base for J; bases not matched to a gene: 5. The CDR3 has 16 amino acids. The CDR3 sequence is CASSLGAGGGTDTQYF. The CDR3 DNA reads as TGTGCCAGCAGCTTAGGAGCAGGGGGTGGCACAGATACGCAGTATTTT.

This rearrangement joins TRBV27 to TRBJ2-1; 10 positions agree with TRBD2. Germline V gene lookup returns CDR1 MNHEY and CDR2 SMNVEV (reference sequence). Germline trimming cut 10 bases from V and 4 bases from J; bases unmatched to any gene: 7. This CDR3 comprises 14 residues. Written as DNA, the CDR3 is TGTGCCACATCTCGGACTAGCGGATACAATGAGCAGTTCTTC. Translation: CATSRTSGYNEQFF.

The V and J genes are TRBV19 and TRBJ2-7; 8 bases agree with TRBD1. The CDR3 sequence is 15 residues long. The junction had 9 bases not matched to a gene; V was cut back by 5 bases and J by 3 bases. CDR1 is LNHDA, CDR2 SQIVND, per germline (reference sequence). CDR3 nucleotide sequence: TGTGCCAGTAGTCCGCGGACAGGGAACGTCTACGAGCAGTACTTC. The encoded protein is CASSPRTGNVYEQYF.

CDR3 DNA: TGTGCCAGTAGTATAGATCCTATACAGCCGTATAGCAATCAGCCCCAGCATTTT. This encodes CASSIDPIQPYSNQPQHF. The chain employs TRBV19 and TRBJ1-5; the D is unclear. V was clipped by 0 bases and J by 0 bases, with 15 bases between them. The CDR3 spans 18 residues. Germline CDR1 reads LNHDA; CDR2 reads SQIVND (reference sequence).

This chain connects TRBV6-5 to TRBJ2-3, with 7 bases lining up with TRBD1. The CDR3 is made up of 15 amino acids. V was pared by 2 bases and J by 1 base, with 3 bases of the junction left unmatched. Germline V lookup: CDR1 MNHEY, CDR2 SVGAGI. As DNA, the CDR3 is TGTGCCAGCAGTTACGTCGGACAGGGCACAGATACGCAGTATTTT. Its translation: CASSYVGQGTDTQYF.

This sequence joins TRBV28 and TRBJ2-4; tentative D call: TRBD1 (7 bases). The CDR3 sequence is 14 residues long. V was shortened by 6 bases and J by 11 bases, with 20 bases between the two germline ends. The germline gives CDR1 MDHEN, CDR2 SYDVKM. The chain's CDR3 is CASSPPGQRAFQYF. CDR3 bases: TGTGCCAGCAGCCCCCCGGGACAGCGGGCATTTCAGTACTTC.

This chain joins TRBV7-9 and TRBJ1-4; TRBD1 aligns across 8 bases. The V and J ends lost 1 base and 8 bases, in that order; junction bases with no gene match: 0. CDR1 and CDR2 from the germline V gene are SEHNR and FQNEAQ (reference sequence). The CDR3 is made up of 13 amino acids. The CDR3 nucleotides are TGTGCCAGCAGCTTAGGGACAGGGGAAAAACTGTTTTTT. Protein product: CASSLGTGEKLFF.

V usage is TRBV6-1 and J usage is TRBJ1-2; tentatively, D is TRBD1 (5 bases). The CDR3 spans 14 residues. V lost 1 base and J lost 3, with 9 bases in between. Germline V CDR1 and CDR2: MNHNS, SASEGT. The CDR3 sequence: CASSEGPRDYGYTF. CDR3 DNA sequence: TGTGCCAGCAGTGAAGGTCCCAGGGACTATGGCTACACCTTC.

The chain couples TRBV23-1 to TRBJ1-2; no firm D call. TRBV23-1 carries the ORF label, with uncertain function. The V end lost 4 bases, the J end lost 7 bases, and 4 bases lay between the germline ends. The CDR3 covers 10 residues. Here the CDR3 reads CASSPSGYTF. The DNA for the CDR3 is TGCGCCAGCAGTCCGAGTGGCTACACCTTC.

This sequence joins TRBV1 and TRBJ2-1; the D call in the table, TRBD2, was not verified against the DNA. TRBV1 is assigned pseudogene status. The CDR3 runs 16 residues. DNA of the CDR3: TGCACCAGCAGCCAAGGGAGGCTAGCTGAAAGGTATGAGCAGTTCTTC. Translation: CTSSQGRLAERYEQFF.

The chain recombines TRBV6-1 with TRBJ2-5; 8 bases agree with TRBD2. The CDR3 runs 13 residues. Losses at the gene ends were 6 bases for V and 7 bases for J; bases not matched to a gene: 7. Germline loops: CDR1 MNHNS, CDR2 SASEGT. Here the CDR3 DNA reads TGTGCCAGCAGCCCCAGACGGGAGGGGACCCAGTACTTC. Protein sequence: CASSPRREGTQYF.

The chain combines TRBV14 with TRBJ2-5; 7 positions agree with TRBD2. Germline trimming cut 1 base from V and 3 bases from J; bases unmatched to any gene: 8. This CDR3 region has 16 residues. The germline V gene encodes CDR1 SGHDN and CDR2 FVKESK. CDR3 residues: CASSQGTREREETQYF. CDR3 DNA sequence: TGTGCCAGCAGCCAAGGGACGCGGGAGCGAGAAGAGACCCAGTACTTC.

This clone was seen a single time. V is TRBV15 and J is TRBJ2-5; 7 bases map to TRBD2. This CDR3 comprises 16 residues. The V and J ends lost 0 bases and 4 bases, in that order; junction bases with no gene match: 8. Germline V lookup: CDR1 LNHNV, CDR2 YYDKDF (reference sequence). The CDR3 is CATSREGAGPGETQYF. CDR3 nucleotides: TGTGCCACCAGCAGAGAAGGAGCGGGACCGGGAGAGACCCAGTACTTC.

The chain links TRBV6-1 to TRBJ2-7; the D is unclear. With 9 bases removed from V and 0 bases from J, the gap between germline ends came to 18 bases. CDR3 length equals 15 residues. Germline CDR1 MNHNS, CDR2 SASEGT. The CDR3 DNA is TGTGCCAGAACCGCTACCTACCGGAGCTCCTACGAGCAGTACTTC. Translation gives CARTATYRSSYEQYF.

The V call is TRBV6-1, the J call TRBJ1-1; D is unresolved. The CDR3 is made up of 14 amino acids. Germline assignment: CDR1 MNHNS and CDR2 SASEGT. With 0 bases removed from V and 0 bases from J, the gap between germline ends came to 5 bases. The CDR3 nucleotides are TGTGCCAGCAGTGAAGCGCGAATGAACACTGAAGCTTTCTTT. This codes for CASSEARMNTEAFF.

The J gene is TRBJ2-3, the V gene TRBV7-3; 13 bases are a match to TRBD2. The germline V gene encodes CDR1 SGHTA and CDR2 FQGTGA. The junction had 10 bases not matched to a gene; V was cut back by 5 bases and J by 5 bases. The CDR3 loop spans 17 amino acids. The CDR3 coding sequence is TGTGCCAGCAGCCCAATGACTAGCGGGAGGTTCGTAGATACGCAGTATTTT. This codes for CASSPMTSGRFVDTQYF. The full variable domain, in which reference TRBV7-3 and TRBJ2-3 provide the parts outside the CDR3, is GAGVSQTPSNKVTEKGKYVELRCDPISGHTALYWYRQSLGQGPEFLIYFQGTGAADDSGLPNDRFFAVRPEGSVSTLKIQRTERGDSAVYLCASSPMTSGRFVDTQYFGPGTRLTVL.

The chain uses TRBV4-1 and TRBJ2-1; 14 nucleotides match TRBD2. The CDR3 is 17 amino acids. CDR1 and CDR2 from the germline V gene are MGHRA and YSYEKL. V shed 2 bases and J 5 bases; nucleotides not matched to a gene: 5. CDR3 nucleotides: TGCGCCAGCAGCCAACCGGGACTAGCGGGAGAGGACAATGAGCAGTTCTTC. This encodes CASSQPGLAGEDNEQFF.

This clone was observed a single time. The chain recombines TRBV21-1 with TRBJ2-3; the DNA was not used to check the table's D call, TRBD1. TRBV21-1 is labeled a pseudogene. The CDR3 is 17 amino acids. The CDR3 loop is CASSKGPQRGLTDTQYF. The DNA for the CDR3 is TGTGCCAGCAGCAAAGGCCCCCAGAGGGGGCTAACAGATACGCAGTATTTT.

The chain uses TRBV2 and TRBJ2-3; D gene unclear. Germline loops: CDR1 SNHLY, CDR2 FYNNEI. Trimming left V 4 bases short and J 5 bases short, with 13 bases between. CDR3 length equals 14 residues. CDR3 bases: TGTGCCAGCAGTGTCGGAGTCTACGGAGATACGCAGTATTTT. It codes for CASSVGVYGDTQYF.

The V gene is TRBV4-3, the J gene TRBJ2-3, with D possibly being TRBD1 (6 bases). V lost 6 bases to trimming and J lost 7 bases, with 20 bases between them. Germline assignment: CDR1 LGHNA and CDR2 YSLEER. The CDR3 spans 15 residues. The chain's CDR3 is CASSSSPGHQNTQYF. The CDR3 DNA reads as TGCGCCAGCAGTTCTTCTCCGGGACACCAGAATACGCAGTATTTT.

This clone occurred a few times. The chain couples TRBV5-8 to TRBJ1-2; tentative D call: TRBD1 (6 bases). Germline V gene sequence: CDR1 SGHTS, CDR2 YDEGEE. The CDR3 is 14 residues long. Trimming removed 4 bases from V and 7 bases from J, with 17 bases in between. The CDR3 sequence is CASSRFGGSGGYTF. CDR3 coding DNA: TGTGCCAGCAGCCGCTTTGGGGGCTCGGGTGGCTACACCTTC.

The gene calls are TRBV29-1 and TRBJ2-1; 10 positions match TRBD2. The CDR3 runs to 15 residues. CDR1 and CDR2 from the germline V gene are SQVTM and ANQGSEA. Trimming removed 1 base from V and 7 bases from J; junction bases left unmatched: 7. CDR3 loop: CSVEVGTSVGNEQFF. The CDR3 bases are TGCAGCGTTGAAGTAGGGACTAGCGTCGGAAATGAGCAGTTCTTC.

The chain recombines TRBV7-8 with TRBJ1-2; 9 bases line up with TRBD1. Germline V gene data show CDR1 as SGHVS and CDR2 as FQNEAQ. V lost 8 bases and J lost 4; bases outside the gene matches: 11. The CDR3 has 15 amino acids. CDR3 sequence (DNA): TGTGCCAGCGCCCAACAGGGGGCGGGTACCTATGGCTACACCTTC. Its translation: CASAQQGAGTYGYTF.

The gene calls are TRBV15 and TRBJ1-1, with D unclear. This CDR3 contains 13 residues. The germline CDR1 and CDR2 sequences are LNHNV and YYDKDF (reference sequence). Trimming shortened V by 0 bases and J by 8 bases, and 10 bases separated the two germline ends. The chain's CDR3 is CATSRDLAGEAFF. CDR3 coding DNA: TGTGCCACCAGCAGAGATTTAGCGGGCGAAGCTTTCTTT.